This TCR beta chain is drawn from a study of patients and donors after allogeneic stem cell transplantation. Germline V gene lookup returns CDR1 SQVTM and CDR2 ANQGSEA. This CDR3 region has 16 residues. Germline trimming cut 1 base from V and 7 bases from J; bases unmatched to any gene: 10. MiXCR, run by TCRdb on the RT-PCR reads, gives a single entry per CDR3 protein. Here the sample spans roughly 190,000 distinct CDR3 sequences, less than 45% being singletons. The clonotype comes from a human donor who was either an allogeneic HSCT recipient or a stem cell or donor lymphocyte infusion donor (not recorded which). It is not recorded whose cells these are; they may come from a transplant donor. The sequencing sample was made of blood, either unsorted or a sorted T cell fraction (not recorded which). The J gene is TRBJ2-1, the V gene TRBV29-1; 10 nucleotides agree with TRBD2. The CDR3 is CSVEGALAGALNEQFF. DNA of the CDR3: TGCAGCGTTGAAGGGGCTCTAGCGGGAGCACTAAATGAGCAGTTCTTC.